This TCR beta chain came from a study of cytomegalovirus exposure and HLA in healthy donors. The study's findings and limits: A subsequent analysis found that TCR clusters from the first cohort also tended to co-occur in the approximately 120 validation repertoires, with under 95% of cluster scores above 0.

The CDR3 length is 14 residues. CDR1 and CDR2 (germline): SGHRS, YFSETQ. Trimming left V 4 bases short and J 3 bases short, with 11 bases between. Libraries were prepared by immunoSEQ multiplex PCR; TCRdb keeps only in-frame clonotypes and omits some of them. The sample lists some 240,000 clones; about nine tenths were seen once. For this clone: Its antigen is unknown.

The V and J genes are TRBV5-1 and TRBJ1-5, with D perhaps matching TRBD1 (6 bases). Sequencing input: PBMCs. This receptor was taken from a woman between 18 and 29 years old in good health and CMV-seropositive. The CDR3 is CASSPRGPNQPQHF. CDR3 nucleotide sequence: TGCGCCAGCAGCCCCAGGGGTCCCAATCAGCCCCAGCATTTT.